The entry below describes one T cell receptor (beta chain). These data come from a study of blood T cells in healthy people across ages. Germline CDR1 and CDR2: SGHAT and FQNNGV. V was trimmed by 3 bases and J by 1 base, leaving 10 bases between them. The CDR3 loop spans 14 amino acids. Primed by a sample-barcoded 5' primer and a J-beta primer mix, a second PCR proceeded for about 6 to 12 cycles. Using its own MiXCR run on the 5' RACE reads, TCRdb lists one record per CDR3 protein. The table lists more than 800,000 distinct CDR3 sequences, more than 25% of them singletons. This clonotype was obtained from a woman of 80 years or more in good health. Sample: blood. The chain employs TRBV11-2 and TRBJ2-7, with a tentative D call TRBD1 (6 bases). CDR3 residues: CASSFGGHSYEQYF. CDR3 DNA: TGTGCCAGCAGCTTTGGGGGACATTCCTACGAGCAGTACTTC.